Each of the 22 T cell receptor beta chains below was sequenced from the same sample in a study of CD8+CD57+ T cells in acquired aplastic anemia. Both TCR beta VDJ combination and CDR3 sequence profiling were carried out. Genomic DNA was the template for this profiling. TCRdb re-called the reads with MiXCR, one entry per CDR3 protein. This sample has roughly 500,000 distinct CDR3 sequences, with roughly a third found just once. Selection for sequencing was limited to patients who had shown CD8+CD57+ cell expansion by flow cytometry. Sequenced input: sorted CD4+, CD8+, or CD8+CD57+ T cells (not recorded which) from PBMCs. These receptors were obtained from a human donor with aplastic anemia.

In this sample, this clonotype turned up once. The chain uses TRBV6-1 and TRBJ1-1; D might be TRBD1 (5 bases). The CDR3 extends over 12 amino acids. Germline V CDR1 and CDR2: MNHNS, SASEGT. V was trimmed by 5 bases and J by 6 bases, leaving 10 bases between them. In nucleotides, the CDR3 is TGTGCCAGCAGTAGGCACAGGTCTGAAGCTTTCTTT. Translating gives CASSRHRSEAFF.

The table lists this clonotype with many counts. V and J are TRBV20-1 and TRBJ1-2; D not resolved. This CDR3 has 8 residues. CDR1 and CDR2 (germline): DFQATT, SNEGSKA (reference sequence). Trimming removed 3 bases at V and 11 bases at J, with 4 bases between. Here the CDR3 reads CSARRYTF. CDR3 nucleotide sequence: TGCAGTGCTAGGCGGTACACCTTC.

With regard to this clonotype: It may be a read error: a sequence one base away is much more abundant. The V gene is TRBV5-1, the J gene TRBJ2-7, with D tentatively TRBD2 (5 bases). From germline, CDR1 is SGHRS and CDR2 YFSETQ. This CDR3 region has 15 residues. The V end lost 3 bases, the J end lost 2 bases, and 15 bases lay between the germline ends. Here the CDR3 reads CASSSPGRGTYEQYF. The CDR3 coding sequence is TGCGCCAGCAGCTCCCCAGGACGGGGAACCTACGAGCAGTACTTC. The full variable domain, with the rest looked up from reference TRBV5-1 and TRBJ2-7, is KAGVTQTPRYLIKTRGQQVTLSCSPISGHRSVSWYQQTPGQGLQFLFEYFSETQRNKGNFPGRFSGRQFSNSRSEMNVSTLELGDSALYLCASSSPGRGTYEQYFGPGTRLTVT.

This clonotype showed up just a few times. The V call is TRBV9, the J call TRBJ2-7; 7 bases fit TRBD1. The germline gives CDR1 SGDLS, CDR2 YYNGEE. The CDR3 is made up of 17 amino acids. V dropped 0 bases and J dropped 6; count of bases not matched to a gene: 15. CDR3 coding DNA: TGTGCCAGCAGCGTAGGCCTTTTGACAGGGAATTTAGGCGAGCAGTACTTC. Its translation is CASSVGLLTGNLGEQYF.

A single count supports this clonotype. This sequence may be a read error, since a much larger clone differs from it by one base. The final CDR3 position lacks the conserved phenylalanine or tryptophan, pointing to a likely read error. J is TRBJ2-7 and V is TRBV6-5; D call uncertain. V lost 0 bases and J lost 2, with 8 bases in between. This CDR3 is built from 14 residues. Germline V CDR1 and CDR2: MNHEY, SVGAGI. The CDR3 here is CASSYSKVAYEQYS. Written as DNA, the CDR3 is TGTGCCAGCAGTTACTCGAAAGTCGCCTACGAGCAGTACTCC.

This clonotype was seen ten or more times. This chain links TRBV7-3 with TRBJ1-6, with D perhaps matching TRBD1 (6 bases). Deletions cut 3 bases from V and 8 bases from J, with 8 bases between. CDR3 length: 13 amino acids. Germline CDR1 SGHTA, CDR2 FQGTGA. CDR3 in DNA: TGTGCCAGCAGCTTGGACAGCGATTCACCCCTCCACTTT. Protein product: CASSLDSDSPLHF.

This clonotype has ten or more counts. Sequence at one end of the junction differs from germline and may be a read error. The V call is TRBV2, the J call TRBJ2-7, with unresolved D. The CDR3 is made up of 11 amino acids. Germline assignment: CDR1 SNHLY and CDR2 FYNNEI. DNA for the CDR3: TGTGCCAGCAGTGACGCCGTACTTCAGAGCTTC. The encoded protein is CASSDAVLQSF.

This clonotype occurred many times. The chain has TRBV20-1 and TRBJ2-7; D is uncertain. CDR1 and CDR2 (germline): DFQATT, SNEGSKA (reference sequence). V shed 6 bases and J shed 4 bases, with 19 bases lying between them. This CDR3 has 14 residues. The CDR3 nucleotides are TGCAGTGCCTTCCACCTAGAGAGAGGTTACGAGCAGTACTTC. Protein: CSAFHLERGYEQYF.

This clonotype has a count of ten or more. J is TRBJ2-1 and V is TRBV7-3; 8 bases are shared with TRBD2. This CDR3 comprises 14 residues. V trimming: 3 bases; J trimming: 4 bases; junction bases outside the gene matches: 2. Germline V gene data show CDR1 as SGHTA and CDR2 as FQGTGA. CDR3 sequence: CASSLTSEYNEQFF. The CDR3 region has the DNA TGTGCCAGCAGCTTGACTAGCGAGTACAATGAGCAGTTCTTC.

This clonotype was seen more than once but under ten times. The chain uses TRBV4-2 and TRBJ1-6, with a weak D call TRBD1 (6 bases). Germline V gene data show CDR1 as LGHNA and CDR2 as YNFKEQ. V gave up 3 bases and J gave up 3 bases, with 18 bases separating them. The CDR3 has 18 amino acids. CDR3 in amino acids: CASSQGRYRENYNSPLHF. The CDR3 DNA follows: TGTGCCAGCAGCCAGGGAAGGTACAGGGAAAACTATAATTCACCCCTCCACTTT.

Notes on this clonotype: The conserved phenylalanine or tryptophan normally closing the CDR3 is absent here, so this likely arose from a read error. The chain couples TRBV7-3 to TRBJ1-5; no clear D gene. The CDR3 loop spans 14 amino acids. V shed 2 bases and J shed 3 bases, with 8 bases lying between them. The germline CDR1 and CDR2 sequences are SGHTA and FQGTGA. The CDR3 reads CASSLGGNNQPQHS. The CDR3 nucleotides are TGTGCCAGCAGCTTAGGTGGGAACAATCAGCCCCAGCATTCT.

This sequence joins TRBV7-9 and TRBJ2-5, with D possibly matching TRBD1 (5 bases). CDR1 and CDR2 from the germline V gene are SEHNR and FQNEAQ (reference sequence). The CDR3 sequence is 14 residues long. With 2 bases removed from V and 2 bases from J, the gap between germline ends came to 9 bases. CDR3 sequence: CASSLNRLQETQYF. For the CDR3, the DNA is TGTGCCAGCAGCTTAAACAGGTTACAAGAGACCCAGTACTTC.

The V and J genes are TRBV11-1 and TRBJ2-7, with a weak D call TRBD2 (6 bases). The CDR3 is 17 residues long. V gave up 9 bases and J gave up 2 bases, with 26 bases separating them. Germline V CDR1 and CDR2: SGHAT, FQDESV (reference sequence). CDR3 in DNA: TGTGCCAGAGCAGCTAGCGTTTCCTCCTTACGGGCCTACGAGCAGTACTTC. It encodes CARAASVSSLRAYEQYF.

The V gene is TRBV5-4, the J gene TRBJ2-5; 11 bases agree with TRBD2. The CDR3 is 15 amino acids. Germline assignment: CDR1 SGHNT and CDR2 YYREEE (reference sequence). V was pared by 3 bases and J by 2 bases, with 3 bases of the junction left unmatched. Here the CDR3 reads CASSSTSGAQETQYF. As DNA, the CDR3 is TGTGCCAGCAGCTCGACTAGCGGGGCACAAGAGACCCAGTACTTC. The variable domain in full, completed from reference TRBV5-4 and TRBJ2-5, reads ETGVTQSPTHLIKTRGQQVTLRCSSQSGHNTVSWYQQALGQGPQFIFQYYREEENGRGNFPPRFSGLQFPNYSSELNVNALELDDSALYLCASSSTSGAQETQYFGPGTRLLVL.

This clonotype has at least ten counts. CDR3 bases: TGTGCCAGCAGTGTACAGGGGAACACTGAAGCTTTCTTT. Its protein is CASSVQGNTEAFF. The chain links TRBV2 to TRBJ1-1, with a weak D call TRBD1 (6 bases). V dropped 4 bases and J dropped 1 base, with 7 bases sitting between them. The CDR3 length is 13 residues. Germline loops: CDR1 SNHLY, CDR2 FYNNEI.

V is TRBV24-1 and J is TRBJ1-6, with 12 bases matching TRBD1. CDR3 length equals 15 residues. CDR1 is KGHDR, CDR2 SFDVKD, per germline. The V and J ends lost 7 bases and 8 bases, in that order; junction bases with no gene match: 5. The CDR3 nucleotides are TGTGCCACCAGCGGGACAGGGGGCCGGGATTCACCCCTCCACTTT. This sequence encodes CATSGTGGRDSPLHF.

This chain joins TRBV19 and TRBJ2-5, with TRBD2 matching over 7 bases. The CDR3 runs to 14 residues. Germline assignment: CDR1 LNHDA and CDR2 SQIVND (reference sequence). The V gene end was trimmed by 5 bases and the J gene end by 3 bases; junction bases not matched to a gene: 6. CDR3 sequence (DNA): TGTGCCAGTAGTTGGCTAGCGGATAAAGAGACCCAGTACTTC. Protein: CASSWLADKETQYF.

The V and J genes are TRBV5-1 and TRBJ2-7; no definite D call. The CDR3 consists of 15 residues. The ends were cut back, 4 bases at V and 0 bases at J, with 14 bases in the middle. CDR1 is SGHRS, CDR2 YFSETQ, per germline. CDR3 sequence reads: CASSVSLSNSYEQYF. The CDR3 DNA reads TGCGCCAGCAGCGTTAGCTTGTCTAACTCCTACGAGCAGTACTTC. Based on the CDR3 plus reference TRBV5-1 and TRBJ2-7, the full variable domain is KAGVTQTPRYLIKTRGQQVTLSCSPISGHRSVSWYQQTPGQGLQFLFEYFSETQRNKGNFPGRFSGRQFSNSRSEMNVSTLELGDSALYLCASSVSLSNSYEQYFGPGTRLTVT.

The chain links TRBV2 to TRBJ1-6, with D possibly matching TRBD1 (6 bases). The CDR3 is 13 residues long. Per germline, CDR1 SNHLY and CDR2 FYNNEI. The ends were cut back, 6 bases at V and 8 bases at J, with 11 bases in the middle. CDR3 coding DNA: TGTGCCAGCAGAGGCGGGGGGCATTCACCCCTCCACTTT. Translated: CASRGGGHSPLHF.

This clonotype showed up just once. The V gene is TRBV20-1, the J gene TRBJ2-1; D gene ambiguous. This CDR3 is built from 13 residues. Germline V gene sequence: CDR1 DFQATT, CDR2 SNEGSKA (reference sequence). The V gene lost 3 bases and the J gene lost 0 bases, with 6 bases spanning the gap. CDR3 protein: CSASASSYNEQFF. The CDR3 region has the DNA TGCAGTGCTAGTGCTAGCTCCTACAATGAGCAGTTCTTC.

The rearrangement uses TRBV20-1 and TRBJ1-4; 9 bases are a match to TRBD1. Germline values: CDR1 DFQATT, CDR2 SNEGSKA (reference sequence). V lost 5 bases, J lost 1 base, and 8 bases stayed unmatched. The CDR3 contains 16 residues. The CDR3 sequence: CSAQTPGQGTNEKLFF. Here the CDR3 DNA reads TGCAGTGCTCAGACACCGGGACAGGGAACTAATGAAAAACTGTTTTTT.

This clonotype was seen only a few times. CDR3 protein: CASSEYPLAGRDTGELFF. CDR3 nucleotides: TGTGCCAGCAGTGAGTACCCCCTAGCGGGAAGGGACACCGGGGAGCTGTTTTTT. The chain has TRBV6-1 and TRBJ2-2; 9 nucleotides line up with TRBD2. Germline-derived CDR1 and CDR2 are MNHNS and SASEGT. The V segment lost 3 bases and the J segment 3 bases; nucleotides outside the gene matches: 11. The CDR3 length is 18 residues.